A single TCR beta chain is shown here with its context. Its antigen is unidentified. This specimen comes from a study of vaccination and CD4 T cells after COVID-19. The Oncomine TCR Beta short-read assay was what sequenced the DNA obtained from cultured CD4+ T cells. Via MiXCR, TCRdb re-called the PCR reads, giving one row per CDR3 protein. Of over 15,000 distinct CDR3 sequences in the sample, about two fifths were seen once. This CDR3 spans 16 amino acids. The germline gives CDR1 SQVTM, CDR2 ANQGSEA. Documented treatment: approximately nine-day PBMC culture with coronavirus spike peptide pools or control peptides (ViraFEST assay).

V gene TRBV29-1 combines with J gene TRBJ2-7; D might be TRBD1 (6 bases). This clonotype was sampled from a human donor who had recovered from COVID-19. The source material was CD4+ T cells from blood, cultured in vitro, sampled after SARS-CoV-2 vaccination. The CDR3 sequence is CSVVGRKGQLMYEQYF. CDR3 coding DNA: TGCAGTGTAGTTGGACGGAAAGGACAGTTGATGTACGAGCAGTACTTC.